The clone carrying this T cell receptor (beta chain) has more than one count but fewer than ten. Its specificity is unknown. This entry comes from a study of cytomegalovirus exposure and HLA in healthy donors. Background on the study: Most genotyped donors, around 86% of around 370, had Caucasian-associated genetic ancestry. Findings and caveats of the study: Most TCR beta V segments were productive about 87% or about 30% of the time in an earlier analysis. Testing in vitro showed a few CMV-associated chains specific for CMV antigens.

Primers: 60 Vbeta forward and 13 Jbeta reverse. Here immunoSEQ multiplex PCR was the method, and the copy in TCRdb shows in-frame clones only, minus some. The table has fewer than 200,000 clones, approximately 80% seen once. The V segment lost 0 bases and the J segment 2 bases; nucleotides outside the gene matches: 3. Germline CDR1 and CDR2: SGHDT and YYEEEE. The CDR3 contains 16 residues. The sequence came from a woman younger than 35 in good health and CMV-seronegative. The chain employs TRBV5-6 and TRBJ1-3, with TRBD1 matching over 9 bases. Material: PBMCs. DNA for the CDR3: TGTGCCAGCAGCTTGGCCGGGACAGGGCCTGGAAACACCATATATTTT. This translates into CASSLAGTGPGNTIYF.